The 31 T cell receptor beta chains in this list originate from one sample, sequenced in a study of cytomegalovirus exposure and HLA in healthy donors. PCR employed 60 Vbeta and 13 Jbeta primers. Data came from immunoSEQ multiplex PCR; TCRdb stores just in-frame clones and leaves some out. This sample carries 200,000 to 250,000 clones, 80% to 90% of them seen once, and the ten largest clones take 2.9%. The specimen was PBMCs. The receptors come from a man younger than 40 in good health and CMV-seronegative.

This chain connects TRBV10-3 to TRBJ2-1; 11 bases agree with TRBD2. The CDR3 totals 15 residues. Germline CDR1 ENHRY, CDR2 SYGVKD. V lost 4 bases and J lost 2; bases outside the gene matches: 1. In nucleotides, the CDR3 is TGTGCCATCAGTGGACTAGCGGGGACCTACAATGAGCAGTTCTTC. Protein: CAISGLAGTYNEQFF.

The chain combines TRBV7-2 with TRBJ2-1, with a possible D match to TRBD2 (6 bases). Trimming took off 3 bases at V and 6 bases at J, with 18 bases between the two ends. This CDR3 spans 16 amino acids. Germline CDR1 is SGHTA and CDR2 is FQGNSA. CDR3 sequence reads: CASSFQAPRLGNEQFF. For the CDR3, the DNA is TGTGCCAGCAGCTTCCAAGCCCCCCGACTAGGCAATGAGCAGTTCTTC.

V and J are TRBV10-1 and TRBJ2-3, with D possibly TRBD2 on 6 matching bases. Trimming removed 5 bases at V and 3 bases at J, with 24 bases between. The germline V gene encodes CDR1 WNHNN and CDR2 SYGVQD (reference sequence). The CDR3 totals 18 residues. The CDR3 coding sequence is TGCGCCAGCAGTCCCTCGGGGGACCCCAGATTTGGGACAGATACGCAGTATTTT. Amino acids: CASSPSGDPRFGTDTQYF.

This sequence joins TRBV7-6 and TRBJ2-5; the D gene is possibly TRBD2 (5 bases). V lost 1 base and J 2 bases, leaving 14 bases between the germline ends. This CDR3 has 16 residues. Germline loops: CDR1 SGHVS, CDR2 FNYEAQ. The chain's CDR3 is CASSLELTGMQETQYF. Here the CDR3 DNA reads TGTGCCAGCAGCTTAGAACTGACGGGGATGCAAGAGACCCAGTACTTC.

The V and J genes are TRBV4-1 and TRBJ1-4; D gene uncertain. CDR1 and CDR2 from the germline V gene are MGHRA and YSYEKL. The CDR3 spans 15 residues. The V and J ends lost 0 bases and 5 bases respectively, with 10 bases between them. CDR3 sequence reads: CASSQEGQTNEKLFF. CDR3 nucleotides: TGCGCCAGCAGCCAAGAGGGCCAGACCAATGAAAAACTGTTTTTT.

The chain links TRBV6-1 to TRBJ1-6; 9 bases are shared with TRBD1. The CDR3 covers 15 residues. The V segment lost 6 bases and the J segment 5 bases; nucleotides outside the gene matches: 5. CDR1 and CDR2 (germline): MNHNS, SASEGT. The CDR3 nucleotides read TGTGCCAGCAGCTCGGGACAGGGTAATAATTCACCCCTCCACTTT. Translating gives CASSSGQGNNSPLHF.

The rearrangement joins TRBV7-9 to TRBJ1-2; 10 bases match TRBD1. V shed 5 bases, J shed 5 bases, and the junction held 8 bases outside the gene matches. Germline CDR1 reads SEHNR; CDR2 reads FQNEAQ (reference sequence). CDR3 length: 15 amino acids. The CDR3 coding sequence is TGTGCCAGCAGCCCTCCGGGACAGGGGAGGTATGGCTACACCTTC. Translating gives CASSPPGQGRYGYTF.

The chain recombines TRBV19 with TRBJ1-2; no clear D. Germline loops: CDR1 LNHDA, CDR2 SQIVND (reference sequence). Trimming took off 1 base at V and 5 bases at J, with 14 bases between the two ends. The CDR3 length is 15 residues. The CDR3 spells CASSIGLDSRYGYTF. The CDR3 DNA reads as TGTGCCAGTAGTATAGGTCTCGATTCGAGGTATGGCTACACCTTC.

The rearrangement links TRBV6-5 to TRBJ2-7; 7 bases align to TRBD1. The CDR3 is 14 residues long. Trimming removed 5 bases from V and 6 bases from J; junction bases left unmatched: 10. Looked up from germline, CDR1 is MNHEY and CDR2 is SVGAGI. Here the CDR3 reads CASSRVGTVGEQYF. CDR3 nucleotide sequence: TGTGCCAGCAGTAGAGTCGGGACAGTGGGCGAGCAGTACTTC.

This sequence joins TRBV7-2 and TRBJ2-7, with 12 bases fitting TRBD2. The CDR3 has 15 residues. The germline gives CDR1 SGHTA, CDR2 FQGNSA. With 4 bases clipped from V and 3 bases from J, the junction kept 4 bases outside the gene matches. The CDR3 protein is CASSYLAGGNYEQYF. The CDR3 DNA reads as TGTGCCAGCAGCTATCTAGCGGGGGGGAACTACGAGCAGTACTTC.

The CDR3 loop is CASSGLAGGPPYEQYF. The CDR3 DNA reads as TGTGCCAGCAGTGGGCTAGCGGGGGGGCCTCCCTACGAGCAGTACTTC. The chain uses TRBV6-1 and TRBJ2-7; 12 bases match TRBD2. Trimming removed 4 bases from V and 2 bases from J; junction bases left unmatched: 6. This CDR3 region has 16 residues. CDR1 and CDR2 from the germline V gene are MNHNS and SASEGT.

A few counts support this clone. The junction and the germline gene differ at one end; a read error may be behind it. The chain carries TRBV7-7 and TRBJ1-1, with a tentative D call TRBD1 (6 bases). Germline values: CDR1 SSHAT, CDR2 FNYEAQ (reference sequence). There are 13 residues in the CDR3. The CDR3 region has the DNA TGTGCTAGCAGCCGGGGACAGAACACTGAAGCTTTCTTT. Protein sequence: CASSRGQNTEAFF.

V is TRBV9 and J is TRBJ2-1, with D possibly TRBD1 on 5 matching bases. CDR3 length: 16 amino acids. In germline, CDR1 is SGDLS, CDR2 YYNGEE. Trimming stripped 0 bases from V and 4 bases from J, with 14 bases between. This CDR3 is CASSVVSGQGYNEQFF. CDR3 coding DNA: TGTGCCAGCAGCGTAGTGTCTGGACAAGGTTACAATGAGCAGTTCTTC. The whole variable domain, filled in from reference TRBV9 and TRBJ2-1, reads DSGVTQTPKHLITATGQRVTLRCSPRSGDLSVYWYQQSLDQGLQFLIQYYNGEERAKGNILERFSAQQFPDLHSELNLSSLELGDSALYFCASSVVSGQGYNEQFFGPGTRLTVL.

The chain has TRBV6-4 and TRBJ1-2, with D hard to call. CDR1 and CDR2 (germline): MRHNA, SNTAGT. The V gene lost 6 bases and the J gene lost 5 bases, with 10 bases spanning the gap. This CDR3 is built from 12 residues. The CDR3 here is CASSLNGYGYTF. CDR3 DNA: TGTGCCAGCAGCCTTAACGGGTATGGCTACACCTTC.

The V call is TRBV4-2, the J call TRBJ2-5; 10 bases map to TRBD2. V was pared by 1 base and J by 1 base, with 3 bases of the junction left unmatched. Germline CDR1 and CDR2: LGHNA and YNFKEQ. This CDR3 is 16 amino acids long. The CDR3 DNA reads TGTGCCAGCAGCCAAGTAGAGCGGGGGGGCCAAGAGACCCAGTACTTC. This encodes CASSQVERGGQETQYF.

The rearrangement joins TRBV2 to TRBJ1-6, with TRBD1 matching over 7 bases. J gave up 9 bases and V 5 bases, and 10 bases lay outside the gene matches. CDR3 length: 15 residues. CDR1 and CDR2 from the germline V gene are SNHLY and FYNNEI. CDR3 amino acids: CASSPTGVAISPLHF. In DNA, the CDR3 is TGTGCCAGCAGTCCTACAGGGGTAGCAATTTCACCCCTCCACTTT.

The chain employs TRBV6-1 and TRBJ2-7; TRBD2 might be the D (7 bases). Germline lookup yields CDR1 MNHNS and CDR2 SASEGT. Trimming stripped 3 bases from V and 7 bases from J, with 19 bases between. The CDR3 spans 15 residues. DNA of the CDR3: TGTGCCAGCAGTGAGATTTGGGGGCCCGGGGGGGAGCAGTACTTC. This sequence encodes CASSEIWGPGGEQYF.

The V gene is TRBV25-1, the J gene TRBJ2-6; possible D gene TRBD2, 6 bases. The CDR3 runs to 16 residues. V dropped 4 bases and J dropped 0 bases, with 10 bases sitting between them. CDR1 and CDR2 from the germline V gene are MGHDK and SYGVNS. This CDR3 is CASSVEGNSGANVLTF. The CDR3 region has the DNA TGTGCCAGCAGTGTGGAGGGAAACTCTGGGGCCAACGTCCTGACTTTC.

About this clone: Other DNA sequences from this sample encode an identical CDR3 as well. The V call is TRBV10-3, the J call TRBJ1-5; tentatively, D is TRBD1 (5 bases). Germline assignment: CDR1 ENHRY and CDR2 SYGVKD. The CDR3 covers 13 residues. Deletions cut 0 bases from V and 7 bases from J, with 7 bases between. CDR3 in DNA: TGTGCCATCAGTGAGTCCACAGGACAGCCCCAGCATTTT. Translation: CAISESTGQPQHF.

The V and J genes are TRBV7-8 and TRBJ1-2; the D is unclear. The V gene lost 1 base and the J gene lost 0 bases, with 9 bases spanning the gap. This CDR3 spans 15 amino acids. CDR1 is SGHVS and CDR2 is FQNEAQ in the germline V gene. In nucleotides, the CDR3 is TGTGCCAGCAGCTTAGGAGGGCCATCTAACTATGGCTACACCTTC. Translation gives CASSLGGPSNYGYTF.

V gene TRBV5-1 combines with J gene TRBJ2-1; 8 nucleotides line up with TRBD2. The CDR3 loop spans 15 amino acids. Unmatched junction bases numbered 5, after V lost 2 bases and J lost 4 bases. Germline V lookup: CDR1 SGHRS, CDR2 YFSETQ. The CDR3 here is CASSLTSGVYNEQFF. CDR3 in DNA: TGCGCCAGCAGCTTAACTAGCGGCGTTTACAATGAGCAGTTCTTC.

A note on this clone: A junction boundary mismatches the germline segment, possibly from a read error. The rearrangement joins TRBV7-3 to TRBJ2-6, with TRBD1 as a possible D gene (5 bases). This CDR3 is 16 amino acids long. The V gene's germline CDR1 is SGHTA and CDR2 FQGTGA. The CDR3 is CASSLSTLSGASVLTF. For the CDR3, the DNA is TGTGCCAGCAGCTTATCGACTCTCTCTGGGGCCAGCGTCCTGACTTTC.

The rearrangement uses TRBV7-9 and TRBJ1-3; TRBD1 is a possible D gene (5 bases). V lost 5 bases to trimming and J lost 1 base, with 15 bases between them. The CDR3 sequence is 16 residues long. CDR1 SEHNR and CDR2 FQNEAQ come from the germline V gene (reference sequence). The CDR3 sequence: CASSPSTGVSGNTIYF. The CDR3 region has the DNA TGTGCCAGCAGCCCCTCCACGGGGGTATCTGGAAACACCATATATTTT.

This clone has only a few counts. CDR3 sequence: CASSRTEAFF. DNA of the CDR3: TGTGCCAGCAGTCGGACTGAAGCTTTCTTT. This chain joins TRBV7-9 and TRBJ1-1; D is undetermined. The ends were cut back, 6 bases at V and 5 bases at J, with 4 bases in the middle. The germline V gene has CDR1 SEHNR and CDR2 FQNEAQ (reference sequence). This CDR3 is built from 10 residues.

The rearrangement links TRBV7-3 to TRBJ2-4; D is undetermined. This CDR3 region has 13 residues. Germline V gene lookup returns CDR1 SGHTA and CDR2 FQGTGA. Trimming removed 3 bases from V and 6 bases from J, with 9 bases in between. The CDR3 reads CASSLWAGNIQYF. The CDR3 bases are TGTGCCAGCAGCTTGTGGGCAGGAAACATTCAGTACTTC. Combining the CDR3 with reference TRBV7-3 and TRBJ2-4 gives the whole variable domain GAGVSQTPSNKVTEKGKYVELRCDPISGHTALYWYRQSLGQGPEFLIYFQGTGAADDSGLPNDRFFAVRPEGSVSTLKIQRTERGDSAVYLCASSLWAGNIQYFGAGTRLSVL.

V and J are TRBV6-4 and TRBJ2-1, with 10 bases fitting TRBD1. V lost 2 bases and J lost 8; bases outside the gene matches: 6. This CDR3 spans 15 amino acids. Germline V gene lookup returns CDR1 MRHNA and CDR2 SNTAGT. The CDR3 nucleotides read TGTGCCAGCAGTGACGGGGACAGGGGAAACCATGAGCAGTTCTTC. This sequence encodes CASSDGDRGNHEQFF.

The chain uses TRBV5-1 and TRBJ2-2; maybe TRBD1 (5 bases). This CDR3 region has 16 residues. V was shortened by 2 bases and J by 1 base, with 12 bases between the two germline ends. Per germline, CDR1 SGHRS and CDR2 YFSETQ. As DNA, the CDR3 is TGCGCCAGCAGCTTTGCAGGGCTGGGGAACACCGGGGAGCTGTTTTTT. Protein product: CASSFAGLGNTGELFF.

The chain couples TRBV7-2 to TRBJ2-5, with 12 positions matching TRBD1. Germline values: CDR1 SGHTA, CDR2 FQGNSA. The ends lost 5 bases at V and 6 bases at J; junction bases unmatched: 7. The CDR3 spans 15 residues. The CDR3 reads CASSTGTGGTKTQYF. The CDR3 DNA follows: TGTGCCAGCAGCACCGGGACAGGGGGCACAAAGACCCAGTACTTC.

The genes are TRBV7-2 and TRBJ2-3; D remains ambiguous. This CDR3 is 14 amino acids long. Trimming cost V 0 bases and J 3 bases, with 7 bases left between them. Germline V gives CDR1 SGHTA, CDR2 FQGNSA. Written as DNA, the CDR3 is TGTGCCAGCAGCTTAGCGCGAGGTACAGATACGCAGTATTTT. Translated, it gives CASSLARGTDTQYF. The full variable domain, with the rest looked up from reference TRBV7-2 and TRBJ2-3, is GAGVSQSPSNKVTEKGKDVELRCDPISGHTALYWYRQSLGQGLEFLIYFQGNSAPDKSGLPSDRFSAERTGGSVSTLTIQRTQQEDSAVYLCASSLARGTDTQYFGPGTRLTVL.

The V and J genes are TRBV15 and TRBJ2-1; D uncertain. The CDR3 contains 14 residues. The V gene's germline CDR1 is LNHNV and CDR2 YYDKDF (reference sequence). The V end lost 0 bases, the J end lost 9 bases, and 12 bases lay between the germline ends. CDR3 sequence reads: CATSRDLFGGEQFF. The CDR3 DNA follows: TGTGCCACCAGCAGAGACTTATTTGGCGGTGAGCAGTTCTTC. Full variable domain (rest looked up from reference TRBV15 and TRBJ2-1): DAMVIQNPRYQVTQFGKPVTLSCSQTLNHNVMYWYQQKSSQAPKLLFHYYDKDFNNEADTPDNFQSRRPNTSFCFLDIRSPGLGDTAMYLCATSRDLFGGEQFFGPGTRLTVL.

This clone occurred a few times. The CDR3, as DNA: TGTGCCAGCAGCTCCAACAGGGGTTCTGGGGCCAACGTCCTGACTTTC. Its protein product is CASSSNRGSGANVLTF. The genes are TRBV7-3 and TRBJ2-6; 7 nucleotides line up with TRBD1. Germline CDR1 SGHTA, CDR2 FQGTGA. With V trimmed by 4 bases and J by 1 base, 4 bases remained unmatched. The CDR3 contains 16 residues.